This T cell receptor (beta chain) appears in the sequencing data of a study of T cell repertoires in cytomegalovirus infection. Study observations and caveats: The study found HLA-C-restricted CMV-specific TCR beta clonotypes dominating the ex vivo response.

The V gene's germline CDR1 is LGHNA and CDR2 YNFKEQ. The CDR3 is 15 residues long. V lost 0 bases, J lost 3 bases, and 12 bases lay in between. This clonotype showed up just a few times. The antigen remains unidentified. TCRdb ran MiXCR on the reads and lists one entry per CDR3 protein. The sample comprises approximately 990,000 distinct CDR3 sequences, roughly 30% of which are singletons, and over 11% rests with the top ten. The sequencing here drew on cultured CD8+ T cells from PBMCs, taken from culture after CMV antigen stimulation. This clonotype was obtained from a human donor in good health (CMV status not recorded). Some clones in this sample may be carry-over from other donors' samples. The chain carries TRBV4-2 and TRBJ2-7; D is possibly TRBD1 (5 bases). The CDR3, as DNA: TGTGCCAGCAGCCAAGAACATCCAGGGCTCTACGAGCAGTACTTC. Translation: CASSQEHPGLYEQYF.